This TCR beta chain was obtained from a study of technical replicates of blood from a handful of donors. Sequenced by immunoSEQ multiplex PCR; TCRdb stores in-frame clones only, minus some. Of around 80,000 clones listed, 75% to 90% are singletons. This clone appeared once. The CDR3 consists of 15 residues. Per the germline V gene, CDR1 is WNHNN and CDR2 is SYGVQD (reference sequence). The trim removed 3 bases at V and 9 bases at J, leaving 9 bases unmatched. The chain has TRBV10-1 and TRBJ2-1; TRBD2 matches at 9 bases. Sequencing was carried out using T cells isolated from PBMCs. This receptor was taken from a human donor in good health. The CDR3 DNA reads TGCGCCAGCAGTGAAGTAGCGGGAGAGGTGGGTGAGCAGTTCTTC. Encoded protein: CASSEVAGEVGEQFF.